A selection of T cell receptor beta chains follows, all from one sample in a study of blood T cell repertoires in COVID-19. Data came from immunoSEQ multiplex PCR; TCRdb stores just in-frame clones and leaves some out. The sample lists some 200,000 clones; less than 90% were seen once. Sequenced input: peripheral blood. The source is a woman between 35 and 50 years old with acute or convalescent COVID-19. Both conserved end residues are part of each CDR3. The D gene is left open where the match is weak. The listing skips clone size in some rows; elsewhere it reads once, few, many or a size class.

v_gene	j_gene	abundance	d_gene	CDR3nt	CDR3aa
TRBV4-1	TRBJ2-3	-	TRBD2	TGCGCCAGCAGCCAGCCGAGCGGGGGTAGCACAGATACGCAGTATTTT	CASSQPSGGSTDTQYF
TRBV5-1	TRBJ1-1	-	-	TGCGCCAGCAGCTCCCCGGAGGAGGGGAACACTGAAGCTTTCTTT	CASSSPEEGNTEAFF
TRBV12-3/TRBV12-4	TRBJ1-1	-	-	TGTGCCAGCATCCCGGGGGGCACTGAAGCTTTCTTT	CASIPGGTEAFF
TRBV6-5	TRBJ1-1	once	TRBD1	TGTGCCAGCAGTTACTGGTCCCCGACAGGGGGCCCTGAAGCTTTCTTT	CASSYWSPTGGPEAFF
TRBV18	TRBJ2-3	-	-	TGTGCCAGCTCACCGTTTTACGCGGGAACATCCGCAGATACGCAGTATTTT	CASSPFYAGTSADTQYF
TRBV27	TRBJ1-3	-	TRBD1	TGTGCCAGCAGCCCTCTAAGACAGGGCATGGGAAACACCATATATTTT	CASSPLRQGMGNTIYF
TRBV5-4	TRBJ2-3	-	TRBD1	TGTGCCAGCAGCCGACAGGGGGCGGATACGCAGTATTTT	CASSRQGADTQYF
TRBV6-5	TRBJ1-5	-	TRBD1	TGTGCCAGTGTGACAGGGCGGTTACCCAATCAGCCCCAGCATTTT	CASVTGRLPNQPQHF
TRBV5-1	TRBJ2-7	-	-	TGCGCCAGCAGCTTGGCCGTCTACGAGCAGTACTTC	CASSLAVYEQYF
TRBV20-1	TRBJ1-1	-	-	TGCAGTGCTAGAGACAGGGAAGCTTTCTTT	CSARDREAFF
TRBV4-2	TRBJ2-7	-	TRBD2	TGTGCCAGCAGCTCCCCATGGGGGGGGAGCTCCTACGAGCAGTACTTC	CASSSPWGGSSYEQYF
TRBV7-9	TRBJ1-3	few	-	TGTGCCAGCATGACCGGGAAGGGAAACACCATATATTTT	CASMTGKGNTIYF
TRBV27	TRBJ2-7	-	TRBD1	TGTGCCAGCAGCACAGGGGGTACCTACGAGCAGTACTTC	CASSTGGTYEQYF
TRBV6-5	TRBJ1-6	-	-	TGTGCCAGCGGAACGAACCGGGCCCTCCACTTT	CASGTNRALHF
TRBV24-1	TRBJ2-3	once	TRBD2	TGTGCCACCAGTGATTTCACTAGCGGCCACACAGATACGCAGTATTTT	CATSDFTSGHTDTQYF
TRBV27	TRBJ2-3	-	TRBD2	TGTGCCAGCAGTTCTTATAGCGGGGGACACACAGATACGCAGTATTTT	CASSSYSGGHTDTQYF
TRBV7-7	TRBJ2-3	once	TRBD1	TGTGCTAGCAGCCAAGACAGGGGTGATACGCAGTATTTT	CASSQDRGDTQYF
TRBV5-4	TRBJ2-7	-	TRBD2	TGTGCCAGCAGCTTGAGGTGGCGGGCTAGCGGGAGTACCCACGAGCAGTACTTC	CASSLRWRASGSTHEQYF
TRBV5-6	TRBJ1-1	-	-	TGTGCCAGCAGCTTGGCCTCCACAGAGAACACTGAAGCTTTCTTT	CASSLASTENTEAFF
TRBV12-3/TRBV12-4	TRBJ1-5	once	-	TGTGCCAGCAGTTTAGGTAGTTCTGCGGAGCATTTT	CASSLGSSAEHF
TRBV28	TRBJ2-1	-	-	TGTGCCAGCAGTTTTACCGACAGGAACAATGAGCAGTTCTTC	CASSFTDRNNEQFF
TRBV12-3/TRBV12-4	TRBJ2-1	-	-	TGTGCCAGCAGTTTCTGGCGGGAGCAGTTCTTC	CASSFWREQFF